Shown below are 7 T cell receptor beta chains from a single sample sequenced in a study of T-cell reconstitution after alpha-beta-depleted transplantation in children. It was with unique molecular identifiers that the TCRbeta library was prepared. TCRdb reprocessed the PCR reads via MiXCR and lists one record per CDR3 protein. The sample carries more than 450,000 distinct CDR3 sequences, 15% to 20% recorded once. The specimen was PBMCs from the stem cell graft donor, collected from the stem cell graft. These receptors originate from a human donor who donated a stem cell graft to a child with acute lymphoblastic leukemia.

In its sample, this clonotype was seen a few times. The chain couples TRBV9 to TRBJ2-7; D is ambiguous. Looked up from germline, CDR1 is SGDLS and CDR2 is YYNGEE. CDR3 length equals 14 residues. The V end was cut by 0 bases, the J end by 3 bases, with 10 bases between. This CDR3 is CASSVASTDYEQYF. As DNA, the CDR3 is TGTGCCAGCAGCGTAGCCTCAACGGACTACGAGCAGTACTTC.

This clonotype appeared a few times. The chain uses TRBV3-1 and TRBJ2-7, with 10 bases identical to TRBD2. The CDR3 has 16 residues. Germline V lookup: CDR1 LGHDT, CDR2 YNNKEL (reference sequence). After removal of 4 bases from V and 3 bases from J, the junction contained 9 bases not matched to a gene. The CDR3 DNA reads as TGTGCCAGCAGCCGCCCTACTAGCGGGATTTACTACGAGCAGTACTTC. This sequence encodes CASSRPTSGIYYEQYF.

V is TRBV20-1 and J is TRBJ2-1, with D perhaps TRBD1 or TRBD2 (5 bases each). Germline lookup yields CDR1 DFQATT and CDR2 SNEGSKA (reference sequence). Trimming took 0 bases from V and 4 from J, leaving 16 bases between them. This CDR3 is built from 16 residues. Here the CDR3 DNA reads TGCAGTGCTAGAGATTCTTACGGGGACCCTTACAATGAGCAGTTCTTC. Its translation: CSARDSYGDPYNEQFF.

The chain combines TRBV10-3 with TRBJ1-1; tentatively, D is TRBD1 (6 bases). CDR1 is ENHRY and CDR2 is SYGVKD in the germline V gene. V lost 0 bases to trimming and J lost 3 bases, with 14 bases between them. This CDR3 is 16 amino acids long. The CDR3 region is CAISESPGHSDTEAFF. The CDR3 DNA reads TGTGCCATCAGTGAGTCTCCGGGACATTCGGACACTGAAGCTTTCTTT.

This clonotype was observed at least ten times. The chain recombines TRBV12-3 or TRBV12-4 with TRBJ1-2, with TRBD1 identical over 8 bases. V shed 5 bases, J shed 6 bases, and the junction held 11 bases outside the gene matches. This CDR3 comprises 15 residues. Here the CDR3 DNA reads TGTGCCAGCAGTCCCCAGGGGGCACACAATAATGGCTACACCTTC. This sequence encodes CASSPQGAHNNGYTF.

This clonotype turned up a few times. The chain links TRBV27 to TRBJ2-7; possible D gene TRBD1, 5 bases. This CDR3 region has 14 residues. With 3 bases removed from V and 5 bases from J, the gap between germline ends came to 14 bases. Germline V gene lookup returns CDR1 MNHEY and CDR2 SMNVEV (reference sequence). The CDR3 loop is CASSFTRVGNEQYF. CDR3 sequence (DNA): TGTGCCAGCAGTTTTACCAGGGTTGGCAACGAGCAGTACTTC.

The chain employs TRBV20-1 and TRBJ1-3, with 8 bases aligning to TRBD1. Germline trimming cut 1 base from V and 0 bases from J; bases unmatched to any gene: 5. Germline CDR1 reads DFQATT; CDR2 reads SNEGSKA (reference sequence). The CDR3 runs to 16 residues. The CDR3, as DNA: TGCAGTGCTAGAGCGGGACAGGTCAGCTCTGGAAACACCATATATTTT. This sequence encodes CSARAGQVSSGNTIYF.